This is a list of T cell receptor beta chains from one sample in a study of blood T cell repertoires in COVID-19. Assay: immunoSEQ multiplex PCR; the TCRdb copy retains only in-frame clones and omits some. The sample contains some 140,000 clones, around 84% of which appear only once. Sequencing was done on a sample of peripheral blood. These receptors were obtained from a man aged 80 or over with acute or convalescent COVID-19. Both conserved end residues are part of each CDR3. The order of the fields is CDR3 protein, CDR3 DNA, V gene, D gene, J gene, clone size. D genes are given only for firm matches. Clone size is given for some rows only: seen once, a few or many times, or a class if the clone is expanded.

CAWAWARNNSPLHF	TGTGCCTGGGCGTGGGCCAGGAATAATTCACCCCTCCACTTT	TRBV30	NA	TRBJ1-6	NA
CASSTTNEKLFF	TGCGCCAGCAGTACAACTAATGAAAAACTGTTTTTT	TRBV5-1	NA	TRBJ1-4	NA
CAPPSAGESQPQHF	TGTGCCCCCCCATCAGCAGGGGAATCTCAGCCCCAGCATTTT	TRBV7-5	NA	TRBJ1-5	NA
CASAPARGREKLFF	TGCGCCAGCGCTCCTGCCAGGGGAAGAGAAAAACTGTTTTTT	TRBV5-1	NA	TRBJ1-4	NA
CATSDSRDSLNTGELFF	TGTGCCACCAGTGATTCCCGGGACAGTTTGAACACCGGGGAGCTGTTTTTT	TRBV24-1	TRBD1	TRBJ2-2	once
CASWRGGGGYTF	TGTGCCAGCTGGCGGGGGGGAGGTGGCTACACCTTC	TRBV28	NA	TRBJ1-2	NA
CASSVRTGNNSPLHF	TGTGCCAGTAGTGTCAGGACAGGGAATAATTCACCCCTCCACTTT	TRBV19	TRBD1	TRBJ1-6	NA
CASKQGTYEQYF	TGTGCCAGCAAACAGGGCACCTACGAGCAGTACTTC	TRBV2	NA	TRBJ2-7	NA
CASSPRGGEKLFF	TGCGCCAGCAGTCCTAGGGGTGGGGAAAAACTGTTTTTT	TRBV5-1	NA	TRBJ1-4	NA
CAGQRGNTGELFF	TGTGCCGGCCAGCGGGGGAACACCGGGGAGCTGTTTTTT	TRBV19	TRBD2	TRBJ2-2	NA
CASSETGFQGAGADTQYF	TGTGCCAGCAGTGAAACCGGATTCCAGGGGGCTGGGGCAGATACGCAGTATTTT	TRBV2	TRBD1	TRBJ2-3	NA